This TCR beta chain appears in the sequencing data of a study of cytomegalovirus exposure and HLA in healthy donors. Whole-study results and caveats: Data from an earlier analysis indicated that most TCR beta V segments were productive either about 90% or about 30% of the time. The records held CMV serostatus as the only immune exposure information. The likely origin of a cluster of highly shared sequence variants was a sequencing artifact. Trimming of TCR beta V- and J-genes showed a link, identified in a later analysis, to a missense DCLRE1C variant.

Primers included in the PCR were 60 Vbeta and 13 Jbeta primers. Data came from immunoSEQ multiplex PCR; TCRdb stores just in-frame clones and leaves some out. The sample consists of around 200,000 clones, 77% of them appearing once. This clone was counted a single time. What it recognizes is unknown. The germline gives CDR1 SQVTM, CDR2 ANQGSEA. CDR3 size: 15 residues. V shed 2 bases, J shed 3 bases, and the junction held 6 bases outside the gene matches. The chain is built from TRBV29-1 and TRBJ2-3, with 9 bases lining up with TRBD2. The sample taken for sequencing was PBMCs. The clonotype was recovered from an older woman in good health and CMV-seropositive. DNA of the CDR3: TGCAGCGTTGAAATTAGCGGGAGTGCAACAGATACGCAGTATTTT. It encodes CSVEISGSATDTQYF.